This passage covers 17 T cell receptor beta chains from one sample sequenced in a study of T cells in Graves' hyperthyroidism and ophthalmopathy. There were TCR beta CDR3 regions amplified from RNA transcripts. HTBI primers were used for first-round RT-PCR of the TCR CDR3. TCRdb reprocessed the multiplex PCR reads via MiXCR and lists one record per CDR3 protein. The sample yields 700,000 or so distinct CDR3 sequences, about a sixth seen once. Specimen: blood. The receptors come from a young man with Graves' hyperthyroidism.

The chain is built from TRBV19 and TRBJ2-1, with 7 bases matching TRBD2. Germline loops: CDR1 LNHDA, CDR2 SQIVND (reference sequence). The CDR3 consists of 14 residues. The V and J ends lost 6 bases and 8 bases, in that order; junction bases with no gene match: 10. DNA for the CDR3: TGTGCCAGTAGCGCGGCGGGAGCCTTATATGAGCAGTTCTTC. Protein: CASSAAGALYEQFF.

This clonotype was observed many times. This chain links TRBV5-1 with TRBJ2-3, with TRBD2 matching over 9 bases. V shed 0 bases, J shed 0 bases, and the junction held 5 bases outside the gene matches. Germline CDR1 SGHRS, CDR2 YFSETQ. CDR3 length: 17 amino acids. The CDR3 here is CASSLEASGTSTDTQYF. The DNA of the CDR3 is TGCGCCAGCAGCTTGGAAGCTAGCGGGACGAGCACAGATACGCAGTATTTT.

V is TRBV7-9 and J is TRBJ2-1, with D possibly TRBD2 on 6 matching bases. The CDR3 runs to 17 residues. The V and J ends lost 5 bases and 2 bases respectively, with 19 bases between them. CDR1 SEHNR and CDR2 FQNEAQ come from the germline V gene (reference sequence). The CDR3 is CASSTRLSSGTYNEQFF. The DNA of the CDR3 is TGTGCCAGCAGCACCCGACTGAGTAGCGGTACCTACAATGAGCAGTTCTTC.

V and J are TRBV18 and TRBJ2-3; 13 bases align to TRBD2. CDR1 is KGHSH and CDR2 is LQKENI in the germline V gene. The CDR3 runs 18 residues. Trimming at V came to 3 bases and at J to 5 bases, leaving 11 bases not matched to a gene. CDR3 amino acids: CASSPPGGTSGTRDTQYF. The CDR3 coding sequence is TGTGCCAGCTCACCGCCGGGGGGGACTAGCGGGACGAGAGATACGCAGTATTTT.

At least ten counts were recorded for this clonotype. This rearrangement joins TRBV7-2 to TRBJ1-2; D remains unclear. The CDR3 is made up of 11 amino acids. Germline assignment: CDR1 SGHTA and CDR2 FQGNSA. V dropped 5 bases and J dropped 5 bases, with 6 bases sitting between them. The CDR3 region has the DNA TGTGCCAGCAGCGTGTCATATGGCTACACCTTC. This translates into CASSVSYGYTF.

The V gene is TRBV6-2 or TRBV6-3, the J gene TRBJ1-2, with 7 bases aligning to TRBD1. The CDR3 totals 16 residues. Trimming at V came to 2 bases and at J to 4 bases, leaving 10 bases not matched to a gene. Per the germline V gene, CDR1 is MNHEY and CDR2 is SVGEGT. The CDR3 spells CASSYNLGQPLYGYTF. CDR3 DNA: TGTGCCAGCAGTTACAACCTGGGACAGCCCCTCTATGGCTACACCTTC.

V and J are TRBV10-3 and TRBJ1-2; tentatively, D is TRBD1 (5 bases). Germline CDR1 is ENHRY and CDR2 is SYGVKD. The length of the CDR3 is 11 residues. V was trimmed by 10 bases and J by 6 bases, leaving 12 bases between them. In nucleotides, the CDR3 is TGTGCCAGCCTAATGGGGGATGGCTACACCTTC. Protein: CASLMGDGYTF.

This clonotype was counted at least ten times. The chain is built from TRBV27 and TRBJ2-1; D might be TRBD1 (5 bases). The CDR3 extends over 17 amino acids. V shed 3 bases and J shed 4 bases, with 19 bases lying between them. CDR1 is MNHEY and CDR2 is SMNVEV in the germline V gene (reference sequence). Here the CDR3 DNA reads TGTGCCAGCAGTTTCAGCATACAGGTCCCCTATTACAATGAGCAGTTCTTC. Its protein is CASSFSIQVPYYNEQFF.

The chain employs TRBV29-1 and TRBJ1-4; D perhaps matches TRBD1 (5 bases). The CDR3 sequence is 14 residues long. The ends were cut back, 4 bases at V and 3 bases at J, with 12 bases in the middle. Germline assignment: CDR1 SQVTM and CDR2 ANQGSEA. CDR3 amino acids: CSVVWSGPNEKLFF. CDR3 in DNA: TGCAGCGTTGTTTGGTCAGGGCCTAATGAAAAACTGTTTTTT. The full variable domain, completed using reference TRBV29-1 and TRBJ1-4, is SAVISQKPSRDICQRGTSLTIQCQVDSQVTMMFWYRQQPGQSLTLIATANQGSEATYESGFVIDKFPISRPNLTFSTLTVSNMSPEDSSIYLCSVVWSGPNEKLFFGSGTQLSVL.

This clonotype was seen at least ten times. The V gene is TRBV3-1, the J gene TRBJ1-2, with 7 bases that match TRBD1. Losses at the gene ends were 3 bases for V and 4 bases for J; bases not matched to a gene: 8. This CDR3 is 15 amino acids long. The germline V gene encodes CDR1 LGHDT and CDR2 YNNKEL (reference sequence). CDR3 nucleotides: TGTGCCAGCAGCCATGTCTCCGGGACAGCCTATGGCTACACCTTC. Protein sequence: CASSHVSGTAYGYTF.

This rearrangement joins TRBV27 to TRBJ2-2; tentatively, D is TRBD1 or TRBD2 (6 bases each). In germline, CDR1 is MNHEY, CDR2 SMNVEV (reference sequence). The CDR3 is made up of 14 amino acids. Trimming removed 6 bases from V and 7 bases from J, with 15 bases in between. CDR3 sequence reads: CASRRGRSSGELFF. The DNA of the CDR3 is TGTGCCAGCAGAAGGGGGAGGTCAAGCGGGGAGCTGTTTTTT.

Ten or more counts support this clonotype. This sequence joins TRBV2 and TRBJ2-2, with 14 nucleotides matching TRBD2. Germline V gene lookup returns CDR1 SNHLY and CDR2 FYNNEI. V was clipped by 6 bases and J by 6 bases; unmatched bases: 9. This CDR3 spans 17 amino acids. The CDR3 region has the DNA TGTGCCAGCAGCCAGACTAGCGGGAGGGCCGGGGCCGGGGAGCTGTTTTTT. Translating it yields CASSQTSGRAGAGELFF.

The sample holds many counts of this clonotype. The chain joins TRBV10-3 to TRBJ2-3, with 9 bases aligning to TRBD2. The CDR3 is 16 residues long. Germline V CDR1 and CDR2: ENHRY, SYGVKD. The V segment lost 6 bases and the J segment 3 bases; nucleotides outside the gene matches: 10. CDR3 loop: CAISPPLAGQTDTQYF. The CDR3 DNA reads TGTGCCATCAGCCCCCCGCTAGCGGGACAAACAGATACGCAGTATTTT.

This clonotype was observed many times. V and J are TRBV24-1 and TRBJ2-2, with 7 bases lining up with TRBD1. Losses at the gene ends were 3 bases for V and 0 bases for J; bases not matched to a gene: 3. The CDR3 totals 16 residues. Germline loops: CDR1 KGHDR, CDR2 SFDVKD. The CDR3 is CATSDPGTANTGELFF. CDR3 nucleotide sequence: TGTGCCACCAGTGATCCCGGGACAGCGAACACCGGGGAGCTGTTTTTT.

The chain employs TRBV28 and TRBJ1-5; 7 nucleotides agree with TRBD1. CDR3 length equals 16 residues. Germline V gives CDR1 MDHEN, CDR2 SYDVKM. With V trimmed by 11 bases and J by 4 bases, 17 bases remained unmatched. The CDR3: CASWESRTGYNQPQHF. Written as DNA, the CDR3 is TGTGCCTCCTGGGAGTCGCGGACAGGTTATAATCAGCCCCAGCATTTT.

The chain combines TRBV4-1 with TRBJ2-7, with unresolved D. From germline, CDR1 is MGHRA and CDR2 YSYEKL. The V gene lost 3 bases and the J gene lost 5 bases, with 5 bases spanning the gap. This CDR3 comprises 11 residues. Here the CDR3 DNA reads TGCGCCAGCAGCCAGAAGCACGAGCAGTACTTC. Translated: CASSQKHEQYF.

The rearrangement uses TRBV12-3 or TRBV12-4 and TRBJ2-7, with 9 positions matching TRBD1. This CDR3 comprises 13 residues. Losses at the gene ends were 5 bases for V and 3 bases for J; bases not matched to a gene: 2. CDR3 coding DNA: TGTGCCAGCAGTGGGACAGGGCACTACGAGCAGTACTTC. Translating it yields CASSGTGHYEQYF.